This TCR beta chain was obtained from a study of siplizumab effects on memory and regulatory T cells (dated by TCRdb to the late 2010s). In the study overall: The study examined how the anti-CD2 antibody siplizumab affects alloreactive T-cell subsets in allogeneic mixed lymphocyte reactions built from human PBMCs. Beyond this particular receptor, the publication reports: About 75-95% of proliferating CD4+ or CD8+ clones could not be given a naive or memory phenotype. Because sequences at frequencies below about 10^-5 were poorly captured, only a minor fraction of alloreactive clones could be mapped back to unstimulated subsets. Compared with memory T cells, unstimulated naive T cells appeared more diverse, and naive cells seemed to make a substantial contribution to the alloresponse. No functional confirmation was obtained for the suppressive function of proliferating Tregs from siplizumab cultures. Of the alloreactive CD4+ clones that could be mapped, the Treg-derived share averaged approximately 67% with siplizumab compared with about 25% in control reactions. Siplizumab significantly lowered the cumulative frequency of alloreactive sequences that could be traced to unstimulated CD4+ memory T cells.

The library relied on the immunoSEQ multiplex PCR assay. The deep sequencing platform assayed approximately 100,000 TCR templates per sample. Genomic DNA extracted from sorted T cells was used for TCRbeta CDR3 sequencing. The authors' analysis ran thus. The R programming language was used for the clonal analysis of the TCRbeta CDR3 data. Alloreactive CD4+ and CD8+ clones were identified by comparing unstimulated samples to CFSE-low samples taken after the reaction. By matching sequences to the repertoires of sorted unstimulated Treg and non-Treg cells, each alloreactive CD4+ clone was assigned a regulatory or non-regulatory origin. TCRdb retrieved this table from immuneACCESS and kept in-frame rearrangements only. Not all clones are present; in checked studies, unresolved V genes account for under half, and no reason is known for the remainder. V, J and clone size derive from that table, while D and trimming were established from the DNA sequence. This sample gives about 56,000 clones in total; just over 95% of them show up just once. Of the sample, 1.1% falls within the top ten clones.

In a few donor pairs, further sequencing was done on unstimulated CD8+ naive, CD4+ memory, CD8+ TEMRA, CD4+ naive and CD8+ effector memory subsets. TCRbeta CDR3 sequencing was performed on sorted unstimulated T cells and on proliferating T cells recovered from mixed lymphocyte reactions. Fresh whole blood from approximately ten HLA-typed healthy donors was used to isolate PBMCs. Trimming removed 5 bases from V and 4 bases from J; the gene matches leave 5 bases unexplained. Its CDR3 holds 14 amino acids, cysteine through phenylalanine. Only the CDR3 part of the read is kept: 42 bases, read in frame from the first base. CDR1 is given as SGHVS and CDR2 as FNYEAQ, both from the germline V gene. In this sample, this clone turned up once. No antigen is known for it. No per-base quality is available; no much larger clone lies one base away.

The receptor chain draws on TRBV7-6 and TRBJ1-1, and 9 bases in between align with TRBD1. Sequenced material: naive CD8+ T cells sorted from blood. The cell subset or site label for this specimen denotes: unstimulated naive T cells. The TCR originated in a human donor in good health. The bases are TGTGCCAGCAGCCCAACAGGGGGCGGCACTGAAGCTTTCTTT. Its translation is CASSPTGGGTEAFF.